Presented here are 4 T cell receptor beta chains from one specimen sequenced in a study of T-cell reconstitution after alpha-beta-depleted transplantation in children. The TCRbeta library was prepared with unique molecular identifiers. TCRdb re-analysed the PCR reads in MiXCR, keeping a single row per CDR3 protein. The sample yields around 200,000 distinct CDR3 sequences, under 20% seen once. The sequencing here drew on PBMCs, mostly from graft donor cells, taken 360 days after TCRalphabeta/CD19-depleted stem cell transplant. The receptors were sampled from a male patient between 2 and 15 years old who had a stem cell transplant for acute lymphoblastic leukemia, so the T cells may come from the graft donor.

This chain connects TRBV20-1 to TRBJ1-2; 10 bases agree with TRBD1. The CDR3 is made up of 12 amino acids. With V trimmed by 1 base and J by 7 bases, 0 bases remained unmatched. Germline CDR1 reads DFQATT; CDR2 reads SNEGSKA (reference sequence). The CDR3 region is CSARGTGGGYTF. In DNA form, the CDR3 reads TGCAGTGCTAGAGGGACAGGGGGTGGCTACACCTTC.

This chain joins TRBV24-1 and TRBJ2-5; no firm D call. Looked up from germline, CDR1 is KGHDR and CDR2 is SFDVKD. Trimming took off 3 bases at V and 0 bases at J, with 10 bases between the two ends. The CDR3 sequence is 15 residues long. The CDR3 nucleotides are TGTGCCACCAGTGATCCCCCCCCGGACCAAGAGACCCAGTACTTC. This sequence encodes CATSDPPPDQETQYF.

The rearrangement uses TRBV10-3 and TRBJ2-1, with TRBD2 identical over 8 bases. The CDR3 has 15 amino acids. V was pared by 2 bases and J by 4 bases, with 4 bases of the junction left unmatched. Germline lookup yields CDR1 ENHRY and CDR2 SYGVKD. CDR3 protein: CAISERRGGYNEQFF. CDR3 in DNA: TGTGCCATCAGTGAGCGCCGGGGGGGGTACAATGAGCAGTTCTTC.

The chain combines TRBV3-1 with TRBJ1-1, with D possibly TRBD1 on 5 matching bases. The CDR3 extends over 12 amino acids. Trimming removed 3 bases from V and 9 bases from J, with 11 bases in between. The germline gives CDR1 LGHDT, CDR2 YNNKEL (reference sequence). The CDR3 DNA is TGTGCCAGCAGCCAGGGTCAGGGACAAGCTTTCTTT. Translating gives CASSQGQGQAFF. The full variable domain, in which reference TRBV3-1 and TRBJ1-1 provide the parts outside the CDR3, is DTAVSQTPKYLVTQMGNDKSIKCEQNLGHDTMYWYKQDSKKFLKIMFSYNNKELIINETVPNRFSPKSPDKAHLNLHINSLELGDSAVYFCASSQGQGQAFFGQGTRLTVV.